Below are 19 T cell receptor beta chains sequenced from a single sample in a study of T cell responses to AZD1222 COVID-19 vaccine. Libraries were prepared by immunoSEQ multiplex PCR; TCRdb keeps only in-frame clonotypes and omits some of them. The sample consists of approximately 160,000 clones, 88% of them appearing once. Sequenced material: peripheral blood, taken on day 0 of MenACWY control vaccination. Receptors were obtained from an adult in good health.

The chain carries TRBV7-2 and TRBJ1-1; 9 bases are a match to TRBD1. CDR1 and CDR2 from the germline V gene are SGHTA and FQGNSA. The J segment lost 6 bases and the V segment lost 1 base, leaving 9 bases of the junction unmatched. The CDR3 is made up of 16 amino acids. For the CDR3, the DNA is TGTGCCAGCAGCTTAGAGGGGAACAGGGGGCGAGCTGAAGCTTTCTTT. Translated, it gives CASSLEGNRGRAEAFF.

This clone was picked up a small number of times. The chain employs TRBV9 and TRBJ1-1; TRBD1 might be the D (5 bases). CDR1 SGDLS and CDR2 YYNGEE come from the germline V gene. Trimming removed 0 bases from V and 3 bases from J, with 6 bases in between. The CDR3 spans 13 residues. The CDR3 is CASSVVQDTEAFF. In nucleotides, the CDR3 is TGTGCCAGCAGCGTAGTACAGGACACTGAAGCTTTCTTT.

The chain recombines TRBV7-2 with TRBJ2-5; D is uncertain. The ends were cut back, 1 base at V and 0 bases at J, with 6 bases in the middle. Germline V CDR1 and CDR2: SGHTA, FQGNSA. CDR3 size: 14 residues. CDR3 amino acids: CASSLGAYQETQYF. DNA of the CDR3: TGTGCCAGCAGCTTAGGAGCTTACCAAGAGACCCAGTACTTC.

J is TRBJ1-5 and V is TRBV30; D remains ambiguous. From germline, CDR1 is GTSNPN and CDR2 SVGIG (reference sequence). This CDR3 comprises 15 residues. Deletions cut 2 bases from V and 2 bases from J, with 13 bases between. The CDR3 loop reads CAWSPIGKRNQPQHF. DNA for the CDR3: TGTGCCTGGAGTCCAATTGGTAAACGCAATCAGCCCCAGCATTTT.

The chain carries TRBV7-8 and TRBJ2-7; possibly TRBD1 or TRBD2 for D (7 bases each). Trimming left V 8 bases short and J 0 bases short, with 14 bases between. The CDR3 spans 14 residues. Germline CDR1 is SGHVS and CDR2 is FQNEAQ. The CDR3 DNA reads as TGTGCCAGCGCAGGGGGAGGGAGCTCCTACGAGCAGTACTTC. It specifies CASAGGGSSYEQYF.

The chain couples TRBV5-6 to TRBJ2-1; D call uncertain. The CDR3 is 14 residues long. Germline V gene data show CDR1 as SGHDT and CDR2 as YYEEEE. V was shortened by 2 bases and J by 6 bases, with 12 bases between the two germline ends. The CDR3 is CASSFSGRLNEQFF. In nucleotides, the CDR3 is TGTGCCAGCAGCTTTTCAGGACGGCTCAATGAGCAGTTCTTC.

This chain joins TRBV27 and TRBJ2-1; tentatively, D is TRBD2 (6 bases). Germline CDR1 is MNHEY and CDR2 is SMNVEV (reference sequence). This CDR3 has 14 amino acids. V lost 6 bases to trimming and J lost 4 bases, with 13 bases between them. Here the CDR3 DNA reads TGTGCCAGCAGCTCCGGGACTTTTTACAATGAGCAGTTCTTC. Amino acids: CASSSGTFYNEQFF.

The gene calls are TRBV19 and TRBJ1-5; no clear D. V was cut by 6 bases and J by 0 bases, with 6 bases left in between. Germline CDR1 and CDR2: LNHDA and SQIVND (reference sequence). CDR3 length: 13 amino acids. The DNA for the CDR3 is TGTGCCAGTAGACAAGTTAGCAATCAGCCCCAGCATTTT. This encodes CASRQVSNQPQHF.

The chain carries TRBV2 and TRBJ1-6; the match to TRBD1 covers 10 bases. CDR3 size: 15 residues. J lost 9 bases, V lost 4 bases, and 6 bases had no gene match. The germline CDR1 and CDR2 sequences are SNHLY and FYNNEI. Written as DNA, the CDR3 is TGTGCCAGCAGTGGGCCGACAGGGGGCCTTTCACCCCTCCACTTT. Amino acid sequence: CASSGPTGGLSPLHF.

V and J are TRBV28 and TRBJ2-1; 10 bases are shared with TRBD2. Germline loops: CDR1 MDHEN, CDR2 SYDVKM. The CDR3 covers 15 residues. Germline trimming cut 5 bases from V and 9 bases from J; bases unmatched to any gene: 10. The CDR3 loop is CASSPPSGSVSEQFF. The CDR3 nucleotides are TGTGCCAGCAGTCCCCCTAGCGGGAGTGTAAGTGAGCAGTTCTTC. The full variable domain, completed using reference TRBV28 and TRBJ2-1, is DVKVTQSSRYLVKRTGEKVFLECVQDMDHENMFWYRQDPGLGLRLIYFSYDVKMKEKGDIPEGYSVSREKKERFSLILESASTNQTSMYLCASSPPSGSVSEQFFGPGTRLTVL.

This CDR3 is CASSVDGADGTKNIQYF. CDR3 DNA sequence: TGTGCCAGCAGCGTAGACGGGGCGGACGGGACCAAAAACATTCAGTACTTC. The V and J genes are TRBV9 and TRBJ2-4, with D perhaps being TRBD1 or TRBD2 (5 bases each). CDR3 length equals 17 residues. The germline V gene encodes CDR1 SGDLS and CDR2 YYNGEE. V lost 0 bases and J lost 2, with 15 bases in between.

For the CDR3, the DNA is TGTGCCAGCAGCTTGTTCCAGCTGAACACTGAAGCTTTCTTT. Its translation is CASSLFQLNTEAFF. The chain uses TRBV7-9 and TRBJ1-1; D gene uncertain. Germline V CDR1 and CDR2: SEHNR, FQNEAQ (reference sequence). CDR3 length: 14 amino acids. Trimming removed 3 bases at V and 0 bases at J, with 8 bases between.

This rearrangement joins TRBV30 to TRBJ1-4, with D possibly being TRBD1 (6 bases). Trimming stripped 3 bases from V and 8 bases from J, with 10 bases between. Per the germline V gene, CDR1 is GTSNPN and CDR2 is SVGIG (reference sequence). The CDR3 has 12 residues. The CDR3 bases are TGTGCCTGGAGCGGAAGGGGGGAAAAACTGTTTTTT. It encodes CAWSGRGEKLFF.

The chain has TRBV2 and TRBJ2-7; 9 bases are shared with TRBD1. V dropped 2 bases and J dropped 8; count of bases not matched to a gene: 10. This CDR3 is 15 amino acids long. CDR1 SNHLY and CDR2 FYNNEI come from the germline V gene. This chain's CDR3 is CASSESGTGSMKQYF. DNA of the CDR3: TGTGCCAGCAGTGAATCGGGGACAGGGAGCATGAAGCAGTACTTC.

The chain couples TRBV7-9 to TRBJ2-2, with D perhaps assigned TRBD1 or TRBD2 (6 bases each). Germline V gene data show CDR1 as SEHNR and CDR2 as FQNEAQ (reference sequence). This CDR3 has 17 amino acids. Trimming shortened V by 5 bases and J by 0 bases, and 16 bases separated the two germline ends. CDR3 loop: CASSPHRRGTNTGELFF. The CDR3 region has the DNA TGTGCCAGCAGCCCCCACCGGAGGGGGACGAACACCGGGGAGCTGTTTTTT.

The chain has TRBV9 and TRBJ2-3; 12 bases align to TRBD2. V shed 0 bases, J shed 4 bases, and the junction held 3 bases outside the gene matches. The CDR3 contains 16 residues. Germline V gene sequence: CDR1 SGDLS, CDR2 YYNGEE. This CDR3 is CASSVGSSGGADTQYF. The CDR3 DNA reads as TGTGCCAGCAGCGTAGGGTCTAGCGGGGGGGCAGATACGCAGTATTTT.

The V gene is TRBV4-3, the J gene TRBJ2-7; a weak D match, TRBD2 (7 bases). CDR1 and CDR2 (germline): LGHNA, YSLEER. With 4 bases removed from V and 3 bases from J, the gap between germline ends came to 19 bases. This CDR3 comprises 16 residues. CDR3 sequence reads: CASSLEGGRTIYEQYF. The CDR3 DNA reads TGCGCCAGCAGCCTCGAGGGGGGGCGGACCATCTACGAGCAGTACTTC.

The chain employs TRBV2 and TRBJ1-5; D call uncertain. This CDR3 spans 16 amino acids. Looked up from germline, CDR1 is SNHLY and CDR2 is FYNNEI. V was trimmed by 3 bases and J by 7 bases, leaving 19 bases between them. This CDR3 is CASSDPRETWHQPQHF. CDR3 sequence (DNA): TGTGCCAGCAGTGACCCCCGGGAGACATGGCACCAGCCCCAGCATTTT.

Here the CDR3 reads CASNYNGQNQETQYF. CDR3 DNA: TGCGCCAGCAACTATAACGGACAGAATCAAGAGACCCAGTACTTC. The genes are TRBV5-1 and TRBJ2-5; TRBD1 might be the D (6 bases). The CDR3 spans 15 residues. Per germline, CDR1 SGHRS and CDR2 YFSETQ. The V end lost 6 bases, the J end lost 2 bases, and 17 bases lay between the germline ends.